The clone carrying this TCR beta chain is deemed large. Antigen unknown. Trimming removed 8 bases from V and 9 bases from J, with 14 bases in between. The CDR3 is made up of 12 amino acids. CDR1 LNHNV and CDR2 YYDKDF come from the germline V gene (reference sequence). This sample's TCRbeta library carried unique molecular identifier barcodes. TCRdb itself ran the PCR reads through MiXCR, one entry per CDR3 protein. The sample lists 6,600 or so distinct CDR3 sequences, around 5.3% occurring once. This entry comes from a study of T-cell reconstitution after alpha-beta-depleted transplantation in children. Study-level results: At around two months after transplant, the alpha-beta T cells were reportedly derived from several hundred expanded clones that came from non-depleted graft cells. Surviving recipient cells, namely T cells and thymic progenitors, were the source of high day-60 TCRbeta diversity in some patients. A year had passed since transplant, and T-cell counts and diversity by then came mostly from newly produced T cells.

The sample was PBMCs, mostly from graft donor cells, taken 180 days after TCRalphabeta/CD19-depleted stem cell transplant. The chain joins TRBV15 to TRBJ2-1, with a weak D call TRBD2 (5 bases). The receptor comes from a child less than two years old who had a stem cell transplant for acute myeloid leukemia, so the T cells may come from the graft donor. This CDR3 reads CATAQGLREQFF. The CDR3 DNA reads as TGTGCCACCGCCCAAGGACTTCGTGAGCAGTTCTTC.